One and the same sample provided the 31 T cell receptor beta chains below, sequenced in a study of pediatric ulcerative colitis. Generated by immunoSEQ multiplex PCR, the TCRdb table keeps only in-frame clones and is missing some. The sample has approximately 32,000 clones; around 80% are singletons. Specimen: blood. The origin of the receptors is a boy younger than 18 with severe ulcerative colitis.

The chain combines TRBV5-6 with TRBJ2-1; a possible D gene is TRBD1 (5 bases). V dropped 4 bases and J dropped 2 bases, with 13 bases sitting between them. The CDR3 runs to 15 residues. Germline values: CDR1 SGHDT, CDR2 YYEEEE. The CDR3, as DNA: TGTGCCAGCAGCAGACAGAGCAATACCTACAATGAGCAGTTCTTC. This translates into CASSRQSNTYNEQFF. Full variable domain (missing parts from reference TRBV5-6 and TRBJ2-1): DAGVTQSPTHLIKTRGQQVTLRCSPKSGHDTVSWYQQALGQGPQFIFQYYEEEERQRGNFPDRFSGHQFPNYSSELNVNALLLGDSALYLCASSRQSNTYNEQFFGPGTRLTVL.

The chain is built from TRBV6-5 and TRBJ1-2, with no clear D. Germline V lookup: CDR1 MNHEY, CDR2 SVGAGI. V gave up 3 bases and J gave up 5 bases, with 4 bases separating them. The CDR3 contains 11 residues. CDR3 in DNA: TGTGCCAGCAGTTATGGGTATGGCTACACCTTC. It specifies CASSYGYGYTF.

The chain couples TRBV5-4 to TRBJ2-2; maybe TRBD2 (6 bases). This CDR3 comprises 14 residues. Trimming cost V 2 bases and J 6 bases, with 11 bases left between them. CDR1 is SGHNT, CDR2 YYREEE, per germline (reference sequence). CDR3 protein: CASSLRGTPGELFF. The CDR3 bases are TGTGCCAGCAGCTTACGAGGGACTCCCGGGGAGCTGTTTTTT.

The rearrangement links TRBV5-6 to TRBJ2-2; D uncertain. Germline lookup yields CDR1 SGHDT and CDR2 YYEEEE. The V and J ends lost 1 base and 6 bases respectively, with 10 bases between them. This CDR3 has 14 amino acids. The chain's CDR3 is CASSLYGSPGELFF. In DNA, the CDR3 is TGTGCCAGCAGCTTGTACGGATCTCCCGGGGAGCTGTTTTTT.

The gene calls are TRBV9 and TRBJ1-1; 7 bases align to TRBD1. Germline assignment: CDR1 SGDLS and CDR2 YYNGEE. V trimming: 4 bases; J trimming: 0 bases; junction bases outside the gene matches: 12. CDR3 length: 17 amino acids. In DNA, the CDR3 is TGTGCCAGCAGCAGAGACGACAGGGAGCGAATGAACACTGAAGCTTTCTTT. Protein: CASSRDDRERMNTEAFF.

The chain joins TRBV6-5 to TRBJ1-2, with 7 bases identical to TRBD1. The V and J ends lost 5 bases and 8 bases, in that order; junction bases with no gene match: 8. In germline, CDR1 is MNHEY, CDR2 SVGAGI. The CDR3 runs 13 residues. CDR3 in DNA: TGTGCCAGCAGTCAAACAGGGGCAGAAGGCTACACCTTC. It yields the protein CASSQTGAEGYTF.

This clone showed up just a few times. The chain couples TRBV7-3 to TRBJ2-5, with D tentatively TRBD1 or TRBD2 (6 bases each). The CDR3 covers 15 residues. CDR1 is SGHTA, CDR2 FQGTGA, per germline. The V end lost 2 bases, the J end lost 4 bases, and 14 bases lay between the germline ends. The CDR3: CASSLPGASRETQYF. In DNA form, the CDR3 reads TGTGCCAGCAGCTTACCGGGGGCGTCAAGAGAGACCCAGTACTTC.

The chain has TRBV2 and TRBJ2-1, with a tentative D call TRBD2 (7 bases). The V end was cut by 9 bases, the J end by 4 bases, with 13 bases between. This CDR3 is 13 amino acids long. CDR1 SNHLY and CDR2 FYNNEI come from the germline V gene. CDR3 amino acids: CARKAGAYNEQFF. The CDR3 region has the DNA TGTGCCAGGAAGGCGGGGGCTTACAATGAGCAGTTCTTC.

The CDR3 nucleotides read TGTGCCAGCAGCAGAGAGGTTATGGCGGGGGGGACGATAAAGTACTTC. This sequence encodes CASSREVMAGGTIKYF. The rearrangement joins TRBV7-8 to TRBJ2-5; the match to TRBD2 covers 9 bases. Looked up from germline, CDR1 is SGHVS and CDR2 is FQNEAQ. The CDR3 has 16 residues. The junction had 19 bases not matched to a gene; V was cut back by 5 bases and J by 12 bases.

Only a few counts were recorded for this clone. The V gene is TRBV6-5, the J gene TRBJ1-2; no firm D call. Germline assignment: CDR1 MNHEY and CDR2 SVGAGI. Trimming took 7 bases from V and 2 from J, leaving 14 bases between them. This CDR3 spans 14 amino acids. The CDR3: CASTPTPVNYGYTF. For the CDR3, the DNA is TGTGCCAGCACCCCGACACCCGTAAACTATGGCTACACCTTC.

The table lists this clone with a few counts. This chain links TRBV7-9 with TRBJ1-1; D call uncertain. V was cut by 7 bases and J by 8 bases, with 5 bases left in between. The germline V gene has CDR1 SEHNR and CDR2 FQNEAQ (reference sequence). This CDR3 region has 9 residues. The CDR3 DNA is TGTGCCAGCAACGAAGAAGCTTTCTTT. Translation: CASNEEAFF.

The chain joins TRBV5-4 to TRBJ2-7; TRBD1 is a possible D gene (6 bases). The V gene's germline CDR1 is SGHNT and CDR2 YYREEE (reference sequence). Trimming removed 0 bases at V and 3 bases at J, with 7 bases between. This CDR3 comprises 13 residues. CDR3 sequence: CASSLAGVYEQYF. The CDR3 bases are TGTGCCAGCAGCTTGGCAGGGGTCTACGAGCAGTACTTC. The whole variable domain, filled in from reference TRBV5-4 and TRBJ2-7, reads ETGVTQSPTHLIKTRGQQVTLRCSSQSGHNTVSWYQQALGQGPQFIFQYYREEENGRGNFPPRFSGLQFPNYSSELNVNALELDDSALYLCASSLAGVYEQYFGPGTRLTVT.

The V call is TRBV4-1, the J call TRBJ2-4, with D perhaps TRBD1 (6 bases). This CDR3 is built from 15 residues. Germline V gene sequence: CDR1 MGHRA, CDR2 YSYEKL. V gave up 4 bases and J gave up 2 bases, with 12 bases separating them. Here the CDR3 DNA reads TGCGCCAGCAGCCCAGGGGCTGGGACCAAAAACATTCAGTACTTC. Translating it yields CASSPGAGTKNIQYF.

The gene calls are TRBV9 and TRBJ1-6; 8 positions match TRBD1. Germline CDR1 and CDR2: SGDLS and YYNGEE. The ends lost 3 bases at V and 0 bases at J; junction bases unmatched: 14. The CDR3 length is 20 residues. The DNA for the CDR3 is TGTGCCAGCAGCGCAGATGGACAGGGTCTCGTAAGCTCCTATAATTCACCCCTCCACTTT. Protein product: CASSADGQGLVSSYNSPLHF.

This sequence joins TRBV13 and TRBJ1-3; the D is unclear. Germline V gives CDR1 PRHDT, CDR2 FYEKMQ (reference sequence). The V gene lost 5 bases and the J gene lost 0 bases, with 20 bases spanning the gap. CDR3 size: 18 residues. The CDR3 DNA reads TGTGCCAGCAGCCTACCACCGGGGAACCTTAACTCTGGAAACACCATATATTTT. Protein product: CASSLPPGNLNSGNTIYF.

CDR3: CASSLGGGEVETQYF. CDR3 DNA: TGTGCCAGCAGCTTAGGGGGCGGGGAGGTCGAGACCCAGTACTTC. The J gene is TRBJ2-5, the V gene TRBV7-6, with TRBD2 as a possible D gene (6 bases). The V gene lost 1 base and the J gene lost 5 bases, with 14 bases spanning the gap. The germline CDR1 and CDR2 sequences are SGHVS and FNYEAQ. This CDR3 region has 15 residues. The full variable domain, rest sourced from reference TRBV7-6 and TRBJ2-5, is GAGVSQSPRYKVTKRGQDVALRCDPISGHVSLYWYRQALGQGPEFLTYFNYEAQQDKSGLPNDRFSAERPEGSISTLTIQRTEQRDSAMYRCASSLGGGEVETQYFGPGTRLLVL.

The chain employs TRBV5-4 and TRBJ2-2; TRBD1 aligns across 9 bases. This CDR3 contains 15 residues. V lost 4 bases, J lost 3 bases, and 4 bases stayed unmatched. Germline CDR1 SGHNT, CDR2 YYREEE (reference sequence). The CDR3 is CASSGGQGYTGELFF. As DNA, the CDR3 is TGTGCCAGCAGCGGAGGACAGGGGTACACCGGGGAGCTGTTTTTT.

This chain connects TRBV6-5 to TRBJ2-7; D is unresolved. The germline CDR1 and CDR2 sequences are MNHEY and SVGAGI. This CDR3 comprises 15 residues. Trimming removed 6 bases from V and 0 bases from J, with 15 bases in between. CDR3 coding DNA: TGTGCCAGCAGAAACGGTAAAGGGTACTCCTACGAGCAGTACTTC. It is translated as CASRNGKGYSYEQYF.

The sample holds a few counts of this clone. The CDR3 bases are TGTGCCAGCAGCTTAGGACTCTCACGGGAGGCTTTCTTT. It translates to CASSLGLSREAFF. The rearrangement uses TRBV7-3 and TRBJ1-1; no clear D. This CDR3 contains 13 residues. Germline CDR1 reads SGHTA; CDR2 reads FQGTGA. V lost 2 bases to trimming and J lost 11 bases, with 15 bases between them.

The chain recombines TRBV6-6 with TRBJ1-1; D is undetermined. This CDR3 has 14 residues. Per germline, CDR1 MNHNY and CDR2 SVGAGI (reference sequence). V dropped 0 bases and J dropped 4 bases, with 9 bases sitting between them. CDR3 bases: TGTGCCAGCAGTTACTCGGTGGGCGTCACTGAAGCTTTCTTT. As protein: CASSYSVGVTEAFF.

This chain connects TRBV12-1 to TRBJ1-3; no DNA check was done on the table's D call, TRBD1. TRBV12-1 is classified as a pseudogene. The CDR3 length is 19 residues. CDR3 region: CASSFRDTYESSPGNTIYF. In nucleotides, the CDR3 is TGTGCCAGCAGCTTTCGGGACACCTATGAAAGTTCACCTGGAAACACCATATATTTT.

The rearrangement uses TRBV7-2 and TRBJ2-7; D might be TRBD2 (5 bases). Trimming left V 5 bases short and J 3 bases short, with 11 bases between. The CDR3 covers 13 residues. Germline CDR1 and CDR2: SGHTA and FQGNSA. The CDR3 region is CASSPSGVYEQYF. DNA of the CDR3: TGTGCCAGCAGCCCAAGCGGCGTCTACGAGCAGTACTTC.

The chain carries TRBV27 and TRBJ2-7, with a weak D call TRBD2 (5 bases). Germline V CDR1 and CDR2: MNHEY, SMNVEV (reference sequence). With 3 bases removed from V and 4 bases from J, the gap between germline ends came to 10 bases. This CDR3 contains 13 residues. The CDR3 region has the DNA TGTGCCAGCAGTTTGGAGGACGGATACGAGCAGTACTTC. Its translation is CASSLEDGYEQYF.

Here the CDR3 DNA reads TGTGCCAGCAGTGCCATTACTAGCTCTGGAAACACCATATATTTT. It encodes CASSAITSSGNTIYF. The rearrangement links TRBV2 to TRBJ1-3, with D unclear. The CDR3 is made up of 15 amino acids. CDR1 SNHLY and CDR2 FYNNEI come from the germline V gene. Trimming took off 4 bases at V and 0 bases at J, with 10 bases between the two ends. Full variable domain (remainder filled in from reference TRBV2 and TRBJ1-3): EPEVTQTPSHQVTQMGQEVILRCVPISNHLYFYWYRQILGQKVEFLVSFYNNEISEKSEIFDDQFSVERPDGSNFTLKIRSTKLEDSAMYFCASSAITSSGNTIYFGEGSWLTVV.

This rearrangement joins TRBV6-5 to TRBJ2-7, with D uncertain. Germline V lookup: CDR1 MNHEY, CDR2 SVGAGI. Deletions cut 0 bases from V and 3 bases from J, with 6 bases between. The CDR3 has 13 residues. The DNA for the CDR3 is TGTGCCAGCAGTTACTCCCAGTTCTACGAGCAGTACTTC. This codes for CASSYSQFYEQYF.

The V call is TRBV7-9, the J call TRBJ2-1; D not resolved. V lost 4 bases and J 9 bases, leaving 13 bases between the germline ends. There are 13 residues in the CDR3. Germline loops: CDR1 SEHNR, CDR2 FQNEAQ (reference sequence). CDR3 nucleotide sequence: TGTGCCAGCAGCTCCTCGACGGGCGTTGAGCAGTTCTTC. Residues: CASSSSTGVEQFF.

The genes are TRBV27 and TRBJ2-4, with D unresolved. Looked up from germline, CDR1 is MNHEY and CDR2 is SMNVEV (reference sequence). The V end lost 5 bases, the J end lost 0 bases, and 14 bases lay between the germline ends. The CDR3 contains 16 residues. CDR3 loop: CASSVFSTVAKNIQYF. The CDR3 bases are TGTGCCAGCAGTGTATTCTCGACGGTAGCCAAAAACATTCAGTACTTC.

V is TRBV5-4 and J is TRBJ2-7; TRBD2 is a possible D gene (5 bases). Between the trimmed V and J ends, which lost 0 bases and 2 bases, there was a span of 12 bases. Per the germline V gene, CDR1 is SGHNT and CDR2 is YYREEE (reference sequence). This CDR3 is built from 15 residues. CDR3 loop: CASSLGGGSTYEQYF. CDR3 nucleotides: TGTGCCAGCAGCTTGGGTGGAGGCAGCACCTACGAGCAGTACTTC. The full variable domain, in which reference TRBV5-4 and TRBJ2-7 provide the parts outside the CDR3, is ETGVTQSPTHLIKTRGQQVTLRCSSQSGHNTVSWYQQALGQGPQFIFQYYREEENGRGNFPPRFSGLQFPNYSSELNVNALELDDSALYLCASSLGGGSTYEQYFGPGTRLTVT.

This clone was picked up one time. This chain links TRBV9 with TRBJ2-1; D not certain. The CDR3 loop spans 15 amino acids. Germline CDR1 and CDR2: SGDLS and YYNGEE. The V gene lost 0 bases and the J gene lost 4 bases, with 11 bases spanning the gap. CDR3 protein: CASSVGVSGYNEQFF. CDR3 bases: TGTGCCAGCAGCGTAGGGGTTTCGGGTTACAATGAGCAGTTCTTC.

This sequence joins TRBV5-6 and TRBJ2-1; D is undetermined. The CDR3 length is 14 residues. Germline CDR1 SGHDT, CDR2 YYEEEE. Trimming removed 3 bases at V and 13 bases at J, with 20 bases between. CDR3: CASSSPPEAGSQFF. For the CDR3, the DNA is TGTGCCAGCAGCTCGCCCCCGGAAGCCGGGTCCCAGTTCTTC.

The chain uses TRBV5-1 and TRBJ2-4, with unresolved D. Germline V gene sequence: CDR1 SGHRS, CDR2 YFSETQ. Deletions cut 0 bases from V and 8 bases from J, with 12 bases between. CDR3 length equals 14 residues. The CDR3 protein is CASSLADRGYIQYF. CDR3 bases: TGCGCCAGCAGCTTGGCCGACCGTGGTTACATTCAGTACTTC.